This entry lists 27 T cell receptor beta chains sequenced from one sample in a study of shared clonotypes between healthy human individuals. The naive CD8 population came from CD45RO-negative cells selected for CCR7, without terminally differentiated effector memory CD45RA+ cells. Sequencing was performed with immunoSEQ multiplex PCR; in TCRdb, only in-frame clones are kept and a portion is missing. The profile shows 500,000 to 700,000 clones, approximately 95% of them singletons. What was sequenced was naive CD8+ T cells sorted from blood. The receptor set was obtained from a woman aged 25 to 39 in good health.

This clone appeared once. This chain's CDR3 is CASSIAVSSLDEQYF. The DNA of the CDR3 is TGTGCCAGCAGCATAGCTGTATCATCTCTGGACGAGCAGTACTTC. The chain joins TRBV13 to TRBJ2-7; D uncertain. The CDR3 consists of 15 residues. V was trimmed by 5 bases and J by 5 bases, leaving 19 bases between them. Looked up from germline, CDR1 is PRHDT and CDR2 is FYEKMQ (reference sequence).

The rearrangement joins TRBV9 to TRBJ2-5, with D unclear. Germline CDR1 and CDR2: SGDLS and YYNGEE. The length of the CDR3 is 13 residues. V lost 4 bases, J lost 3 bases, and 10 bases lay in between. The CDR3 region is CASSNTDKETQYF. The CDR3 region has the DNA TGTGCCAGCAGCAATACAGACAAAGAGACCCAGTACTTC.

The J gene is TRBJ2-1, the V gene TRBV2, with D perhaps TRBD2 (6 bases). This CDR3 is built from 15 residues. V lost 10 bases, J lost 1 base, and 17 bases lay in between. The germline gives CDR1 SNHLY, CDR2 FYNNEI. The CDR3 region has the DNA TGTGCCATCTCCGGAGGGGAGATTTCCTACAATGAGCAGTTCTTC. Amino acids: CAISGGEISYNEQFF.

The chain employs TRBV13 and TRBJ2-1, with 9 positions matching TRBD2. With 2 bases clipped from V and 5 bases from J, the junction kept 4 bases outside the gene matches. This CDR3 contains 15 residues. Per the germline V gene, CDR1 is PRHDT and CDR2 is FYEKMQ (reference sequence). This CDR3 reads CASSLRLAVDNEQFF. The CDR3 DNA is TGTGCCAGCAGCTTAAGACTAGCGGTTGACAATGAGCAGTTCTTC.

This chain uses TRBV4-2 with TRBJ1-1, with 8 positions matching TRBD1. Germline CDR1 reads LGHNA; CDR2 reads YNFKEQ. This CDR3 has 15 residues. Trimming removed 3 bases from V and 11 bases from J; junction bases left unmatched: 14. The CDR3, as DNA: TGTGCCAGCAGCCACGCCGGACAGGGCCTCGCGGGGGCTTTCTTT. It is translated as CASSHAGQGLAGAFF.

This chain connects TRBV27 to TRBJ1-1, with D uncertain. Trimming stripped 5 bases from V and 9 bases from J, with 13 bases between. This CDR3 is 12 amino acids long. Germline assignment: CDR1 MNHEY and CDR2 SMNVEV (reference sequence). The CDR3 is CASSPRTSQAFF. DNA for the CDR3: TGTGCCAGCAGTCCGCGGACTAGTCAAGCTTTCTTT.

The rearrangement links TRBV28 to TRBJ2-7; TRBD2 is a possible D gene (6 bases). Per germline, CDR1 MDHEN and CDR2 SYDVKM. CDR3 length: 16 amino acids. V lost 5 bases, J lost 0 bases, and 17 bases lay in between. CDR3 sequence (DNA): TGTGCCAGCAGTCTATACCGCGGCGGGGTCTCCTACGAGCAGTACTTC. The encoded protein is CASSLYRGGVSYEQYF.

This chain connects TRBV10-3 to TRBJ2-7; 7 nucleotides line up with TRBD1. In germline, CDR1 is ENHRY, CDR2 SYGVKD. The V gene end was trimmed by 5 bases and the J gene end by 5 bases; junction bases not matched to a gene: 6. This CDR3 has 13 residues. The CDR3 bases are TGTGCCATCAGTACGGGACAGACGAACGAGCAGTACTTC. It encodes CAISTGQTNEQYF.

The chain combines TRBV28 with TRBJ2-3; TRBD2 agrees at 7 bases. The CDR3 loop spans 16 amino acids. Looked up from germline, CDR1 is MDHEN and CDR2 is SYDVKM. The trim removed 8 bases at V and 1 base at J, leaving 12 bases unmatched. The CDR3 reads CASRVAGEAGTDTQYF. The CDR3 DNA is TGTGCCAGCCGCGTTGCGGGAGAGGCTGGCACAGATACGCAGTATTTT.

The chain couples TRBV7-9 to TRBJ2-2, with a possible D match to TRBD2 (5 bases). V dropped 3 bases and J dropped 1 base, with 6 bases sitting between them. The CDR3 has 14 residues. The germline gives CDR1 SEHNR, CDR2 FQNEAQ (reference sequence). Here the CDR3 DNA reads TGTGCCAGCAGCTTCGGAGGGAACACCGGGGAGCTGTTTTTT. It specifies CASSFGGNTGELFF.

This CDR3 reads CASSLAVDEQYF. Here the CDR3 DNA reads TGTGCCAGCAGCTTGGCAGTCGACGAGCAGTACTTC. The chain links TRBV5-8 to TRBJ2-7; D ambiguous. Trimming removed 0 bases from V and 5 bases from J, with 6 bases in between. The germline V gene has CDR1 SGHTS and CDR2 YDEGEE. This CDR3 contains 12 residues.

The chain links TRBV6-1 to TRBJ1-5; no definite D call. Per the germline V gene, CDR1 is MNHNS and CDR2 is SASEGT. The CDR3 is made up of 15 amino acids. The V end was cut by 2 bases, the J end by 2 bases, with 10 bases between. The DNA for the CDR3 is TGTGCCAGCAGTGAATTCGAGTGGGGCAATCAGCCCCAGCATTTT. Protein sequence: CASSEFEWGNQPQHF.

In its sample, this clone was seen once. The chain employs TRBV7-8 and TRBJ2-7; possible D gene TRBD2, 5 bases. The germline V gene has CDR1 SGHVS and CDR2 FQNEAQ. Trimming took off 2 bases at V and 4 bases at J, with 18 bases between the two ends. This CDR3 spans 16 amino acids. Here the CDR3 DNA reads TGTGCCAGCAGCTTATATCTGGGAGAAATGCGTTACGAGCAGTACTTC. Protein sequence: CASSLYLGEMRYEQYF.

This clone was detected once. This chain connects TRBV7-6 to TRBJ2-7, with 10 nucleotides matching TRBD1. The CDR3 covers 20 residues. V was pared by 5 bases and J by 3 bases, with 22 bases of the junction left unmatched. Germline-derived CDR1 and CDR2 are SGHVS and FNYEAQ. The CDR3 protein is CASSPMGTGESRFGGYEQYF. The DNA of the CDR3 is TGTGCCAGCAGCCCTATGGGGACAGGGGAGTCTCGTTTCGGGGGCTACGAGCAGTACTTC.

The rearrangement joins TRBV19 to TRBJ2-7; 8 nucleotides align to TRBD1. The V and J ends lost 2 bases and 4 bases, in that order; junction bases with no gene match: 7. This CDR3 has 15 amino acids. From germline, CDR1 is LNHDA and CDR2 SQIVND (reference sequence). The CDR3 is CASSISDRGGYEQYF. The CDR3 DNA follows: TGTGCCAGTAGTATAAGTGACAGGGGAGGATACGAGCAGTACTTC.

The chain is built from TRBV10-1 and TRBJ1-1; D ambiguous. Germline V gene data show CDR1 as WNHNN and CDR2 as SYGVQD (reference sequence). The CDR3 extends over 12 amino acids. The ends were cut back, 4 bases at V and 9 bases at J, with 12 bases in the middle. The CDR3 region has the DNA TGCGCCAGCAGTGCCGACGGGCGAAAAGCTTTCTTT. Protein product: CASSADGRKAFF.

CDR3 bases: TGCAGCGCCAAGGGGGGCGGCGGGAGATCATACAATGAGCAGTTCTTC. It codes for CSAKGGGGRSYNEQFF. The chain employs TRBV29-1 and TRBJ2-1; a possible D gene is TRBD2 (7 bases). V lost 7 bases and J lost 4, with 23 bases in between. The CDR3 consists of 16 residues. Germline V gene data show CDR1 as SQVTM and CDR2 as ANQGSEA.

The CDR3 reads CASSWGEAGYNEQFF. DNA for the CDR3: TGTGCCAGCAGTTGGGGCGAAGCGGGGTATAATGAGCAGTTCTTC. The rearrangement links TRBV28 to TRBJ2-1, with 7 bases that match TRBD2. The CDR3 loop spans 15 amino acids. The trim removed 4 bases at V and 7 bases at J, leaving 10 bases unmatched. The germline V gene has CDR1 MDHEN and CDR2 SYDVKM.

The chain has TRBV10-2 and TRBJ2-1; D gene unclear. Trimming removed 8 bases from V and 1 base from J, with 12 bases in between. Germline values: CDR1 WSHSY, CDR2 SAAADI. The CDR3 is 14 amino acids. The CDR3 nucleotides read TGCGCCAGCGATTCGGGCGAATCCTACAATGAGCAGTTCTTC. This sequence encodes CASDSGESYNEQFF.

This chain links TRBV19 with TRBJ2-1; 9 positions match TRBD2. Germline CDR1 is LNHDA and CDR2 is SQIVND (reference sequence). Losses at the gene ends were 6 bases for V and 6 bases for J; bases not matched to a gene: 9. The CDR3 spans 15 residues. The CDR3 reads CASRGSGSAVNEQFF. CDR3 nucleotide sequence: TGTGCCAGTAGGGGTAGCGGGAGTGCTGTCAATGAGCAGTTCTTC.

This chain connects TRBV9 to TRBJ1-3; no firm D call. Germline V CDR1 and CDR2: SGDLS, YYNGEE. Trimming took 2 bases from V and 0 from J, leaving 12 bases between them. This CDR3 is 16 amino acids long. CDR3 bases: TGTGCCAGCAGCGTGTCCAGGACTAACTCTGGAAACACCATATATTTT. Protein: CASSVSRTNSGNTIYF.

This clone appeared a single time. This chain joins TRBV4-1 and TRBJ1-1; perhaps TRBD1 as D (6 bases). CDR1 MGHRA and CDR2 YSYEKL come from the germline V gene. CDR3 size: 13 residues. Trimming took off 8 bases at V and 1 base at J, with 11 bases between the two ends. CDR3 loop: CASSDSANTEAFF. DNA for the CDR3: TGCGCCAGCTCGGACAGCGCGAACACTGAAGCTTTCTTT.

The chain couples TRBV19 to TRBJ1-4; D might be TRBD1 (5 bases). The CDR3 extends over 15 amino acids. Trimming stripped 8 bases from V and 4 bases from J, with 17 bases between. In germline, CDR1 is LNHDA, CDR2 SQIVND (reference sequence). The CDR3 sequence: CASSSGGTLNEKLFF. The CDR3, as DNA: TGTGCCAGTTCTTCCGGGGGAACCCTTAATGAAAAACTGTTTTTT.

The chain couples TRBV29-1 to TRBJ2-3; tentative D call: TRBD2 (6 bases). The V end was cut by 3 bases, the J end by 0 bases, with 13 bases between. Per germline, CDR1 SQVTM and CDR2 ANQGSEA. The CDR3 runs to 15 residues. CDR3 residues: CSVEEGAASTDTQYF. The CDR3 nucleotides are TGCAGCGTTGAGGAGGGAGCCGCTAGCACAGATACGCAGTATTTT.

The chain couples TRBV29-1 to TRBJ2-7; 10 nucleotides line up with TRBD2. There are 16 residues in the CDR3. CDR1 SQVTM and CDR2 ANQGSEA come from the germline V gene. The V and J ends lost 0 bases and 6 bases, in that order; junction bases with no gene match: 11. The CDR3 sequence is CSVEDVILAGAGEQYF. CDR3 nucleotide sequence: TGCAGCGTTGAAGATGTCATTCTAGCGGGAGCCGGCGAGCAGTACTTC.

The rearrangement links TRBV5-1 to TRBJ2-5; D is perhaps TRBD1 (5 bases). The CDR3 is 14 amino acids. The germline gives CDR1 SGHRS, CDR2 YFSETQ. V was pared by 2 bases and J by 6 bases, with 14 bases between. Written as DNA, the CDR3 is TGCGCCAGCAGCTTCGACAGAAATCCAAAGACCCAGTACTTC. It is translated as CASSFDRNPKTQYF.

The chain recombines TRBV5-1 with TRBJ2-7, with 16 bases that match TRBD2. The length of the CDR3 is 17 residues. Germline V CDR1 and CDR2: SGHRS, YFSETQ. V lost 3 bases and J lost 6; bases outside the gene matches: 9. This CDR3 is CASSSGLAGGEIGEQYF. CDR3 DNA sequence: TGCGCCAGCAGCTCGGGACTAGCGGGAGGGGAGATTGGCGAGCAGTACTTC.